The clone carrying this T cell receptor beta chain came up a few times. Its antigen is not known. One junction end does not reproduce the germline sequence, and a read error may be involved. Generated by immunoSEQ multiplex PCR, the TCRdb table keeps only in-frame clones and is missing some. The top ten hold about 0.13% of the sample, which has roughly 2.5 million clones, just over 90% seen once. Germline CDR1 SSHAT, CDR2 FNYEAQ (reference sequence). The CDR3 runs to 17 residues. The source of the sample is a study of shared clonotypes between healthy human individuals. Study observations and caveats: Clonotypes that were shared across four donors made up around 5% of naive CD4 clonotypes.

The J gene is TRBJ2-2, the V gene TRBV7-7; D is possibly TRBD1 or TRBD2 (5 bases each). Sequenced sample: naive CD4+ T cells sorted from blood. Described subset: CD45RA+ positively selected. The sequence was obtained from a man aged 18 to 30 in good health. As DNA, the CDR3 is TGTGCTAGCAGCTTAAGATTTGGGACCAGGATCACCGGGGAGCTGTTTTTT. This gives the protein CASSLRFGTRITGELFF.